The clone carrying this TCR beta chain was seen only a few times. Its antigen is not known. CDR1 is SGDLS, CDR2 YYNGEE, per germline. The CDR3 contains 11 residues. The germline V and J ends were trimmed by 5 bases and 3 bases, with 5 bases remaining between them. The record originates from a study of early T cells in non-severe SARS-CoV-2 infection. About the study: The authors sequenced bulk RNA from unsorted whole blood, leaving chains unpaired.

The study, taken as a whole, reports: VDJdb matches were skewed toward anti-spike CD8 T cell responses.

TCRdb used MiXCR to reprocess the 5' RACE reads, holding one entry per CDR3 protein. The sample consists of about 61,000 distinct CDR3 sequences, 10% to 12% of them appearing once. Sequences were obtained from whole blood. The source of this sequence is an adult who was a healthcare worker with PCR-confirmed SARS-CoV-2 infection or an uninfected control (not recorded which). The V and J genes are TRBV9 and TRBJ1-2; D remains ambiguous. CDR3 protein: CASSLHYGYTF. CDR3 coding DNA: TGTGCCAGCAGTTTACACTATGGCTACACCTTC.